Sequencing of this T cell receptor (beta chain) was carried out in a study of early T cells in non-severe SARS-CoV-2 infection. Study at large: Alpha and beta chains were unpaired, from unsorted whole-blood bulk RNA.

Molecules of cDNA were individually given unique molecular identifiers that were attached to them. MiXCR, applied by TCRdb to the 5' RACE reads, yields one record per CDR3 protein. Of tens of thousands of distinct CDR3 sequences detected, approximately 6.3% appear once; the ten largest clones hold roughly 6%. The sample holds many counts of this clonotype. V was clipped by 6 bases and J by 6 bases; unmatched bases: 10. The CDR3 has 13 amino acids. Per germline, CDR1 DFQATT and CDR2 SNEGSKA (reference sequence). The sequences come from whole blood, collected at baseline. The chain combines TRBV20-1 with TRBJ2-5; 7 bases agree with TRBD1. This clonotype was obtained from an adult who was a healthcare worker with PCR-confirmed SARS-CoV-2 infection or an uninfected control (not recorded which). The CDR3 spells CSARQGSPQTQYF. CDR3 DNA: TGCAGTGCCAGACAGGGCTCTCCGCAGACCCAGTACTTC.